These 15 T cell receptor beta chains came from one sample sequenced in a study of blood T cell repertoires in COVID-19 (dated by TCRdb to about 2020). The protocol used for the library was the immunoSEQ multiplex PCR assay. This is the immuneACCESS table as TCRdb keeps it, with only in-frame sequences that have V and J called. A part of the clones is gone; compared with another copy, unresolved V genes explain less than half, and the rest is unexplained. The sample yields fewer than 450,000 clones; about 88% were counted once. More than 1% of the sample lies in the top ten. Sequencing was carried out using PBMCs or T cells enriched from blood (not recorded which). The receptors here all came from a woman aged 30 to 39 who had recovered from COVID-19.

This chain joins TRBV12-5 and TRBJ1-1; no firm D call. Trimming took 7 bases from V and 0 from J, leaving 12 bases between them. Germline values: CDR1 LGHNT, CDR2 FRNRAP. The CDR3 spans 14 residues. CDR3 sequence (DNA): TGTGCTAGTGTCTCTGGCAGTTTGAACACTGAAGCTTTCTTT. Translated: CASVSGSLNTEAFF.

The chain joins TRBV2 to TRBJ1-1; 7 bases line up with TRBD1. CDR1 is SNHLY, CDR2 FYNNEI, per germline. V was pared by 6 bases and J by 3 bases, with 7 bases of the junction left unmatched. The CDR3 has 14 amino acids. This CDR3 reads CASSSTGLDTEAFF. The CDR3 DNA is TGTGCCAGCAGCTCGACAGGGTTGGACACTGAAGCTTTCTTT.

The V and J genes are TRBV6-1 and TRBJ1-5; 8 nucleotides align to TRBD1. V shed 1 base and J 7 bases; nucleotides not matched to a gene: 6. Germline CDR1 MNHNS, CDR2 SASEGT. This CDR3 has 15 amino acids. The CDR3 sequence is CASSEGAGGGQPQHF. CDR3 nucleotide sequence: TGTGCCAGCAGTGAAGGTGCAGGGGGCGGACAGCCCCAGCATTTT.

This chain links TRBV3-1 (or the pseudogene TRBV3-2) with TRBJ2-3, with a possible D match to TRBD2 (6 bases). V was cut by 4 bases and J by 3 bases, with 8 bases left in between. The CDR3 contains 13 residues. CDR1 and CDR2 (germline): LGHDT, YNNKEL (reference sequence). Here the CDR3 reads CASSLGTTDTQYF. The CDR3 DNA is TGTGCCAGCAGCCTCGGGACTACAGATACGCAGTATTTT.

The chain uses TRBV19 and TRBJ2-1; D is ambiguous. The germline gives CDR1 LNHDA, CDR2 SQIVND (reference sequence). V lost 1 base and J 6 bases, leaving 7 bases between the germline ends. CDR3 length: 13 residues. For the CDR3, the DNA is TGTGCCAGTAGTATAGGAGAACGCAATGAGCAGTTCTTC. The encoded protein is CASSIGERNEQFF.

The chain uses TRBV28 and TRBJ1-2; tentatively, D is TRBD1 (6 bases). This CDR3 is 14 amino acids long. Germline V gene data show CDR1 as MDHEN and CDR2 as SYDVKM. Trimming left V 2 bases short and J 4 bases short, with 11 bases between. DNA of the CDR3: TGTGCCAGCAGTTTACCGACAGGAACCTATGGCTACACCTTC. It is translated as CASSLPTGTYGYTF.

The CDR3 protein is CASSSWTGPAVAEAFF. CDR3 coding DNA: TGTGCCAGCAGTTCCTGGACAGGCCCGGCTGTGGCTGAAGCTTTCTTT. This chain joins TRBV6-2 or TRBV6-3 and TRBJ1-1, with 7 bases matching TRBD1. Germline lookup yields CDR1 MNHEY and CDR2 SVGEGT. CDR3 length equals 16 residues. J gave up 6 bases and V 4 bases, and 14 bases lay outside the gene matches.

The chain uses TRBV5-8 and TRBJ2-2; D is perhaps TRBD1 (5 bases). Germline lookup yields CDR1 SGHTS and CDR2 YDEGEE. This CDR3 region has 18 residues. Trimming removed 5 bases from V and 4 bases from J, with 24 bases in between. DNA of the CDR3: TGTGCCAGCAGTACCATTAGGGGTTTAAGGGGAAGCACCGGGGAGCTGTTTTTT. Translating it yields CASSTIRGLRGSTGELFF.

The chain uses TRBV6-5 and TRBJ2-3; no clear D gene. Germline CDR1 and CDR2: MNHEY and SVGAGI. Trimming took 2 bases from V and 2 from J, leaving 8 bases between them. This CDR3 is 14 amino acids long. CDR3 sequence reads: CASSYAQITDTQYF. The CDR3 nucleotides are TGTGCCAGCAGTTACGCACAAATCACAGATACGCAGTATTTT.

This chain uses TRBV5-6 with TRBJ1-2, with 8 bases that match TRBD1. The V gene end was trimmed by 4 bases and the J gene end by 6 bases; junction bases not matched to a gene: 5. The CDR3 totals 13 residues. The germline V gene has CDR1 SGHDT and CDR2 YYEEEE. CDR3 protein: CASSPDRGNGYTF. In nucleotides, the CDR3 is TGTGCCAGCAGCCCAGACAGGGGTAATGGCTACACCTTC.

The chain recombines TRBV10-3 with TRBJ1-2; TRBD1 matches at 8 bases. The CDR3 is 18 residues long. CDR1 and CDR2 (germline): ENHRY, SYGVKD. V trimming: 0 bases; J trimming: 3 bases; junction bases outside the gene matches: 12. The CDR3, as DNA: TGTGCCATCAGTGAGTCGGATTTTAGGACAGGGCCCGACTATGGCTACACCTTC. Translating gives CAISESDFRTGPDYGYTF.

This clone showed up just once. V is TRBV7-9 and J is TRBJ2-5; possible D gene TRBD2, 6 bases. Germline-derived CDR1 and CDR2 are SEHNR and FQNEAQ (reference sequence). V shed 8 bases and J shed 5 bases, with 21 bases lying between them. This CDR3 comprises 15 residues. The CDR3 protein is CASGKISGDWETQYF. The DNA of the CDR3 is TGTGCCAGCGGAAAGATATCTGGGGACTGGGAGACCCAGTACTTC.

As concerns this clone: A read error may produce the germline difference seen at one junction end. The chain is built from TRBV19 and TRBJ1-2; 8 bases map to TRBD1. The germline V gene encodes CDR1 LNHDA and CDR2 SQIVND (reference sequence). The CDR3 is 12 amino acids. The CDR3 reads CASLDRAYRYTF. The CDR3 nucleotides read TGTGCCAGCCTGGACAGGGCCTATCGCTACACCTTC.

This chain links TRBV28 with TRBJ1-1, with 9 bases that match TRBD1. CDR1 and CDR2 (germline): MDHEN, SYDVKM. V gave up 5 bases and J gave up 3 bases; unmatched junction bases: 7. The CDR3 extends over 15 amino acids. CDR3: CASSPEGQGDTEAFF. The CDR3 nucleotides read TGTGCCAGCAGTCCGGAGGGACAGGGCGACACTGAAGCTTTCTTT.

The chain is built from TRBV6-5 and TRBJ1-1; D might be TRBD1 (5 bases). There are 13 residues in the CDR3. Trimming stripped 3 bases from V and 4 bases from J, with 9 bases between. Per germline, CDR1 MNHEY and CDR2 SVGAGI. CDR3 sequence reads: CASSYGRGTEAFF. The CDR3, as DNA: TGTGCCAGCAGTTATGGAAGGGGCACTGAAGCTTTCTTT.